This T cell receptor beta chain was captured in a study of blood T cell repertoires in COVID-19. Study-wide background: Acute and convalescent COVID-19 specimens originated in the United States, Italy and Spain. PBMCs, B-cell-depleted T cells, or T cells provided the cDNA or gDNA that made up the material.

Under the authors' procedure: By means of reference gene primer amplification, nucleated cell counts were estimated. TCRdb's table, derived via immunoSEQ multiplex PCR, lists solely in-frame clones and lacks some. That table supplies the V and J calls and clone size; D and trimming were determined from the DNA. The sample holds approximately 200,000 clones, about 88% seen once. There are 13 residues in the CDR3. Trimming pared 3 bases from V and 6 bases from J, leaving 11 bases between. The sequenced sample was peripheral blood. The chain is built from TRBV12-3 or TRBV12-4 and TRBJ1-2; D is perhaps TRBD1 (6 bases). The receptor's source is an older woman with acute or convalescent COVID-19. Here the CDR3 reads CASSFWEGDGYTF. DNA of the CDR3: TGTGCCAGCAGTTTTTGGGAGGGGGATGGCTACACCTTC.